These T cell receptor beta chains were read from a single sample in a study of Graves' ophthalmopathy and Graves' hyperthyroidism. In TCRdb, the multiplex PCR reads were re-called with MiXCR into one record per CDR3 protein. This sample has 20,000 to 30,000 distinct CDR3 sequences; 48% occur once, and the top ten carry about 5.9%. The source material was peripheral blood. The source of these receptors is an adult woman with stable Graves' hyperthyroidism. The CDR3 runs from the conserved cysteine through the conserved F or W. Each record gives: V gene, clone size, D gene, J gene, CDR3 DNA, CDR3 protein. The D gene is left open where the match is weak. The size field is filled for only some rows; it gives once, few, many or a size class.

v_call: TRBV10-3; clone_size: NA; d_call: NA; j_call: TRBJ2-1; cdr3_nt: TGTGCCATCAGTGAGTTGGGCAGCTCCTACAATGAGCAGTTCTTC; cdr3_aa: CAISELGSSYNEQFF
v_call: TRBV9; clone_size: once; d_call: NA; j_call: TRBJ2-7; cdr3_nt: TGTGCCAGCAGCGTAGATGAGGGCGAGCAGTACTTC; cdr3_aa: CASSVDEGEQYF
v_call: TRBV19; clone_size: once; d_call: NA; j_call: TRBJ2-7; cdr3_nt: TGTGCCAGTAGGCCAACCTACGAGCAGTACTTC; cdr3_aa: CASRPTYEQYF
v_call: TRBV12-3/TRBV12-4; clone_size: many; d_call: NA; j_call: TRBJ2-7; cdr3_nt: TGTGCCAGCAGTAGAGCCTACGAGCAGTACTTC; cdr3_aa: CASSRAYEQYF
v_call: TRBV7-8; clone_size: NA; d_call: NA; j_call: TRBJ2-5; cdr3_nt: TGTGCGGGGCTCGGGGGCCGTGACCAAGAGACCCAGTACTTC; cdr3_aa: CAGLGGRDQETQYF
v_call: TRBV19; clone_size: medium-sized; d_call: TRBD1; j_call: TRBJ1-5; cdr3_nt: TGTGCCAGTGCGGGACAGGGAAATCAGCCCCAGCATTTT; cdr3_aa: CASAGQGNQPQHF
v_call: TRBV10-2; clone_size: medium-sized; d_call: TRBD2; j_call: TRBJ2-7; cdr3_nt: TGCGCGGGCGGGAGTTACGAGCAGTACTTC; cdr3_aa: CAGGSYEQYF
v_call: TRBV7-2; clone_size: NA; d_call: TRBD1; j_call: TRBJ2-2; cdr3_nt: TGTGCCAGCAGACGAACCATACAGGGGGGCGCCGGGGAGCTGTTTTTT; cdr3_aa: CASRRTIQGGAGELFF
v_call: TRBV20-1; clone_size: NA; d_call: NA; j_call: TRBJ2-5; cdr3_nt: TGTAGTGCTCCAGACAGCCAAGAGACCCGGTACTTC; cdr3_aa: CSAPDSQETRYF
v_call: TRBV20-1; clone_size: medium-sized; d_call: NA; j_call: TRBJ1-2; cdr3_nt: TGCAGTGCTCCCCAGGGGAACTATGGCTACACCTTC; cdr3_aa: CSAPQGNYGYTF
v_call: TRBV12-3/TRBV12-4; clone_size: NA; d_call: TRBD2; j_call: TRBJ2-1; cdr3_nt: TGTGCCAGCAGTGGACTGGCGGGAGGGGCTCATGAGCAGTTCTTC; cdr3_aa: CASSGLAGGAHEQFF
v_call: TRBV15; clone_size: NA; d_call: NA; j_call: TRBJ2-1; cdr3_nt: TGTGCCACCAGCAGAGATGGGCAGATCATTAACAATGAGCAGTTCTTC; cdr3_aa: CATSRDGQIINNEQFF
v_call: TRBV5-1; clone_size: NA; d_call: TRBD2; j_call: TRBJ2-7; cdr3_nt: TGCGCCAGCAGCTTTAACGCGGGAGCCGCCTACGAGCAGTACTTC; cdr3_aa: CASSFNAGAAYEQYF
v_call: TRBV12-3/TRBV12-4; clone_size: many; d_call: TRBD1; j_call: TRBJ1-4; cdr3_nt: TGTGCCAGCAGCAGGGACAGCTCAAATGAAAAACTGTTTTTT; cdr3_aa: CASSRDSSNEKLFF
v_call: TRBV5-6; clone_size: many; d_call: NA; j_call: TRBJ2-7; cdr3_nt: TGTGCCAGCAGCTGGAGCGGGTCCACCTACGAGCAGTACTTC; cdr3_aa: CASSWSGSTYEQYF
v_call: TRBV7-9; clone_size: NA; d_call: NA; j_call: TRBJ2-5; cdr3_nt: TGTGCCAGCAGCTTAGAGGGGTATAGCAATCAGCCCCAGTACTTC; cdr3_aa: CASSLEGYSNQPQYF
v_call: TRBV20-1; clone_size: NA; d_call: TRBD1; j_call: TRBJ2-7; cdr3_nt: TGCAGTGCTAGAGGCCGGGACAGGGTATCGAGAGAGCAATACTTC; cdr3_aa: CSARGRDRVSREQYF
v_call: TRBV5-1; clone_size: once; d_call: NA; j_call: TRBJ2-1; cdr3_nt: TGTGCCAGCAGCGAGGGGGTGAGCGAGCAGTTCTTC; cdr3_aa: CASSEGVSEQFF
v_call: TRBV24-1; clone_size: NA; d_call: TRBD1; j_call: TRBJ2-1; cdr3_nt: TGTGCCACCAGTGACCTGACAGGGGGTTATGAGCAGTTCTTC; cdr3_aa: CATSDLTGGYEQFF
v_call: TRBV20-1; clone_size: NA; d_call: TRBD2; j_call: TRBJ2-7; cdr3_nt: TGCAGTGCTAGACGAGCTAGCGGGACCTCCTACGAGCAGTACTTC; cdr3_aa: CSARRASGTSYEQYF
v_call: TRBV12-3/TRBV12-4; clone_size: NA; d_call: TRBD1; j_call: TRBJ2-5; cdr3_nt: TGTGCCAGCAGAACAGGACAGGGGGGGAATCAGCCCCAGTACTTC; cdr3_aa: CASRTGQGGNQPQYF
v_call: TRBV9; clone_size: NA; d_call: NA; j_call: TRBJ2-7; cdr3_nt: TGTGCCAGCAGCGTAGCGTATGGGAGGTACGAGCAGTACTTC; cdr3_aa: CASSVAYGRYEQYF
v_call: TRBV9; clone_size: NA; d_call: NA; j_call: TRBJ2-3; cdr3_nt: TGTGCCAGCAGCGTGGGGATTGCTAGCACAGATACGCAGTATTTT; cdr3_aa: CASSVGIASTDTQYF
v_call: TRBV15; clone_size: NA; d_call: NA; j_call: TRBJ1-3; cdr3_nt: TGTGCCACCAGCAGAGAGGGGGCGCGAAGACCTGGAAACACCATATATTTT; cdr3_aa: CATSREGARRPGNTIYF
v_call: TRBV12-3/TRBV12-4; clone_size: many; d_call: TRBD2; j_call: TRBJ2-5; cdr3_nt: TGTGCCAGCAGGGCGTCCGGGAGGGGAAAAGAGACCCAGTACTTC; cdr3_aa: CASRASGRGKETQYF
v_call: TRBV7-2; clone_size: medium-sized; d_call: NA; j_call: TRBJ2-7; cdr3_nt: TGTGCCAGCAGCTCTCTCTACGAGCAGTACTTC; cdr3_aa: CASSSLYEQYF
v_call: TRBV20-1; clone_size: NA; d_call: TRBD2; j_call: TRBJ2-7; cdr3_nt: TGCAGTGCTAGAGTCCACCCCGGGAGGGCCTGCGAGCAGTACTTC; cdr3_aa: CSARVHPGRACEQYF
v_call: TRBV20-1; clone_size: many; d_call: NA; j_call: TRBJ1-1; cdr3_nt: TGCAGTGTTAGTGTGACGGACACTGAAGTTTTCTTT; cdr3_aa: CSVSVTDTEVFF
v_call: TRBV28; clone_size: NA; d_call: NA; j_call: TRBJ2-2; cdr3_nt: TGTGCCAGCACCGGGACGGTGAGCACCGGGGAGCGGTTTTTT; cdr3_aa: CASTGTVSTGERFF
v_call: TRBV9; clone_size: many; d_call: TRBD1; j_call: TRBJ1-6; cdr3_nt: TGTGCCAGCAGCCCCCGGGGGGACAGGCTTCTAAATTCACCCCTCCACTTT; cdr3_aa: CASSPRGDRLLNSPLHF
v_call: TRBV7-9; clone_size: few; d_call: NA; j_call: TRBJ2-5; cdr3_nt: TGTGCCAGCAGCTTAAGGGACACCCAAGAGACCCAGTACTTC; cdr3_aa: CASSLRDTQETQYF
v_call: TRBV24-1; clone_size: NA; d_call: TRBD1; j_call: TRBJ2-1; cdr3_nt: TGTGCCACCAGTGACGCCGGGACAGGGGGCTTGAGTGAGCAGTTCTTC; cdr3_aa: CATSDAGTGGLSEQFF
v_call: TRBV7-2; clone_size: NA; d_call: NA; j_call: TRBJ2-1; cdr3_nt: TGTGCCAGCAGCCCCAGACTAGGGTCCTACAATGAGCAGTTCTTC; cdr3_aa: CASSPRLGSYNEQFF
v_call: TRBV3-1; clone_size: many; d_call: NA; j_call: TRBJ2-1; cdr3_nt: TGTGCCAGCAGCCAAGGTGAGCAGTTCTTC; cdr3_aa: CASSQGEQFF
v_call: TRBV20-1; clone_size: medium-sized; d_call: TRBD1; j_call: TRBJ1-4; cdr3_nt: TGCAGTGCTAGAGATACAGGGGGGGGCGAAAAACTGTTTTTT; cdr3_aa: CSARDTGGGEKLFF
v_call: TRBV6-5; clone_size: NA; d_call: NA; j_call: TRBJ1-5; cdr3_nt: TGTACCAGCAGTTACTCTGGCAGGGGTAATTTCGGCAATCGGCCCCAGCATTTT; cdr3_aa: CTSSYSGRGNFGNRPQHF
v_call: TRBV20-1; clone_size: few; d_call: TRBD2; j_call: TRBJ2-1; cdr3_nt: TGCAGTGCTAGCGGGAGGGCCGTTGAGCAGTTCTTC; cdr3_aa: CSASGRAVEQFF
v_call: TRBV5-1; clone_size: many; d_call: TRBD2; j_call: TRBJ2-4; cdr3_nt: TGCGCCAGCAAGACTAGCGGGAGCAACATTCAGTACTTC; cdr3_aa: CASKTSGSNIQYF
v_call: TRBV5-8; clone_size: many; d_call: NA; j_call: TRBJ2-7; cdr3_nt: TGTGCCAGCAGCCGTGGGACTCAGTCCTACGAGCAGTACTTC; cdr3_aa: CASSRGTQSYEQYF
v_call: TRBV25-1; clone_size: NA; d_call: NA; j_call: TRBJ1-1; cdr3_nt: TGTGCCAGCAGTGACGGGGGGGCGATGAACACTGAAGCTTTCTTT; cdr3_aa: CASSDGGAMNTEAFF
v_call: TRBV7-9; clone_size: many; d_call: TRBD1; j_call: TRBJ2-5; cdr3_nt: TGTGCCAGCAGCTTTCGGTGGGGGACAGGGTTTGAGACCCAGTACTTC; cdr3_aa: CASSFRWGTGFETQYF
v_call: TRBV29-1; clone_size: medium-sized; d_call: NA; j_call: TRBJ2-1; cdr3_nt: TGCAGCGTTGATTCTAGCTACGGCTACAATGAGCAGTTCTTC; cdr3_aa: CSVDSSYGYNEQFF
v_call: TRBV2; clone_size: NA; d_call: NA; j_call: TRBJ1-1; cdr3_nt: TGTGCCAGCAGTGACTTACAGGTGGGGACTGAAGCTTTCTTT; cdr3_aa: CASSDLQVGTEAFF
v_call: TRBV18; clone_size: NA; d_call: NA; j_call: TRBJ1-1; cdr3_nt: TGTGCCAGCTCACCAGGACGGAACACTGAAGCTTTCTTT; cdr3_aa: CASSPGRNTEAFF
v_call: TRBV5-4; clone_size: once; d_call: TRBD1; j_call: TRBJ2-5; cdr3_nt: TGTGCCAGCAGCTTGCTGACAGGGGAAGAGACCCAGTACTTC; cdr3_aa: CASSLLTGEETQYF
v_call: TRBV11-1; clone_size: NA; d_call: NA; j_call: TRBJ2-1; cdr3_nt: TGTGCCAGCAGCACGGGACTCCAGAGAGAGCAGTTCTTC; cdr3_aa: CASSTGLQREQFF
v_call: TRBV19; clone_size: many; d_call: NA; j_call: TRBJ2-1; cdr3_nt: TGTGCCAGTTCCTCTAGTGGTATTTTTGAGCAGTTCTTC; cdr3_aa: CASSSSGIFEQFF
v_call: TRBV30; clone_size: many; d_call: TRBD2; j_call: TRBJ2-7; cdr3_nt: TGTGCCTGGAGGACTAGCGGGAGTATCGGGAACGAGCAGTACTTC; cdr3_aa: CAWRTSGSIGNEQYF
v_call: TRBV10-3; clone_size: medium-sized; d_call: TRBD2; j_call: TRBJ2-2; cdr3_nt: TGTGCCATCAGTGATAGCGGGAGCACCGGGGAGCTGTTTTTT; cdr3_aa: CAISDSGSTGELFF
v_call: TRBV20-1; clone_size: medium-sized; d_call: TRBD2; j_call: TRBJ2-5; cdr3_nt: TGCAGTGCTGGCCGACTAGCGGGAGGTCGGGAGACCCAGTACTTC; cdr3_aa: CSAGRLAGGRETQYF
v_call: TRBV20-1; clone_size: medium-sized; d_call: TRBD1; j_call: TRBJ2-3; cdr3_nt: TGCAGTGCTAGAGATCGGACAGGGTTACGAGATACGCAGTATTTT; cdr3_aa: CSARDRTGLRDTQYF
v_call: TRBV11-3; clone_size: many; d_call: NA; j_call: TRBJ2-3; cdr3_nt: TGTGCCAGCAGCACCCCGGGACTTGCCACAGATACGCAGTATTTT; cdr3_aa: CASSTPGLATDTQYF
v_call: TRBV20-1; clone_size: many; d_call: NA; j_call: TRBJ2-3; cdr3_nt: TGCAGTGCTAGCCCACAGGGTTTAACAGATACGCAGTATTTT; cdr3_aa: CSASPQGLTDTQYF
v_call: TRBV15; clone_size: NA; d_call: NA; j_call: TRBJ1-3; cdr3_nt: TGTGCCACCAGCAGAGATCGGGTCTCCCGAAACACCATATATTTT; cdr3_aa: CATSRDRVSRNTIYF
v_call: TRBV4-1; clone_size: NA; d_call: TRBD2; j_call: TRBJ2-7; cdr3_nt: TGCGCCAGCAGCCAGGAGCCTAGCGGGAACGAGCAGTACTTC; cdr3_aa: CASSQEPSGNEQYF
v_call: TRBV20-1; clone_size: few; d_call: NA; j_call: TRBJ1-5; cdr3_nt: TGCAGTGCTATCCGGGACATTGGGCAGCCCCAGCATTTT; cdr3_aa: CSAIRDIGQPQHF
v_call: TRBV7-2; clone_size: NA; d_call: TRBD2; j_call: TRBJ2-1; cdr3_nt: TGTGCCAGCAGCTTAATGGCGGGAGGGCCCAATGAGCAGTTCTTC; cdr3_aa: CASSLMAGGPNEQFF